This entry features one T cell receptor beta chain sequence. V lost 6 bases and J lost 0; bases outside the gene matches: 8. Germline lookup yields CDR1 LNHDA and CDR2 SQIVND (reference sequence). This CDR3 is built from 16 residues. These data originate in a study of blood T cell repertoires in COVID-19. Study-wide background: Sources were T cells, B-cell-depleted T cells, or PBMCs; the material itself was cDNA or gDNA.

Followed over time, Seattle patients had been enrolled while infection was active. TCRdb keeps only in-frame clones here, not all; method: immunoSEQ multiplex PCR. The data contain around 400,000 clones, around 87% of them singletons. The sequenced sample consisted of peripheral blood. This clonotype originated in an older woman with COVID-19, enrolled during active disease. This rearrangement joins TRBV19 to TRBJ2-4; 7 positions agree with TRBD1. CDR3 sequence reads: CASRSGQELAKNIQYF. CDR3 coding DNA: TGTGCCAGTAGGAGTGGACAGGAGCTAGCCAAAAACATTCAGTACTTC.